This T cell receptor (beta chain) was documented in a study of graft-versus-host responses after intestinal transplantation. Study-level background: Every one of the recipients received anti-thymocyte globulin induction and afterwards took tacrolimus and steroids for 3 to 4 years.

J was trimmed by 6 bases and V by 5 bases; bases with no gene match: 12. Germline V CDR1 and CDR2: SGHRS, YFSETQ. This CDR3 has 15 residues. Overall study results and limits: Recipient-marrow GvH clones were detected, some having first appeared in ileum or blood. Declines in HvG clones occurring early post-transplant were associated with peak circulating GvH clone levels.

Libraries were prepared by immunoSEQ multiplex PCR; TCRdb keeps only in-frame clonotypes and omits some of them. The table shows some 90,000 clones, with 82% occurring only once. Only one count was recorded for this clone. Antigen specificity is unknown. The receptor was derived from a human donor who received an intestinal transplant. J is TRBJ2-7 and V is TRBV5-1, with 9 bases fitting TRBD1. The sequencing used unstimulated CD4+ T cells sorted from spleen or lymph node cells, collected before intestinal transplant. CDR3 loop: CASSRGTGLSREQYF. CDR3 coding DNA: TGCGCCAGCAGTAGAGGGACAGGGCTCTCGCGCGAGCAGTACTTC.